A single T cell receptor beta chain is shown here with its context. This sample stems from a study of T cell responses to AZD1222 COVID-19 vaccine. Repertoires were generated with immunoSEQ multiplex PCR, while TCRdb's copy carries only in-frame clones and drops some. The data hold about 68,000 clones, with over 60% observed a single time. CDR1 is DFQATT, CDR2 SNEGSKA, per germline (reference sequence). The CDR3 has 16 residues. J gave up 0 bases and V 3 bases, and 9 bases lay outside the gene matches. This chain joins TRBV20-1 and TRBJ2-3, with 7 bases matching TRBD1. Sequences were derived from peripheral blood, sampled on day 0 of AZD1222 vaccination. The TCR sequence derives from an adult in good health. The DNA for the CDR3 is TGCAGTGCTAGTAGGGACAGTCGATCTAGCACAGATACGCAGTATTTT. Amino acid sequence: CSASRDSRSSTDTQYF.